The clone carrying this T cell receptor beta chain was recorded at least ten times. This sample was taken from a study of T-cell reconstitution after alpha-beta-depleted transplantation in children. V lost 0 bases and J lost 11; bases outside the gene matches: 10. The CDR3 is made up of 15 amino acids. In germline, CDR1 is LNHNV, CDR2 YYDKDF (reference sequence). As it was prepared, the TCRbeta library received unique molecular identifiers. MiXCR, run by TCRdb on the PCR reads, gives a single entry per CDR3 protein. This repertoire shows over 400,000 distinct CDR3 sequences, around 12% found once; its top ten account for about 6%.

The clonotype was recovered from a human donor who donated a stem cell graft to a child with combined immunodeficiency. The chain is built from TRBV15 and TRBJ1-1, with 9 nucleotides matching TRBD1. Here the sequenced sample was PBMCs from the stem cell graft donor, taken from the stem cell graft. CDR3 nucleotides: TGTGCCACCAGCAGAGATCGGGGACAGGGAGGCGAGGCTTTCTTT. Its protein is CATSRDRGQGGEAFF. The whole variable domain, remainder taken from reference TRBV15 and TRBJ1-1, is DAMVIQNPRYQVTQFGKPVTLSCSQTLNHNVMYWYQQKSSQAPKLLFHYYDKDFNNEADTPDNFQSRRPNTSFCFLDIRSPGLGDTAMYLCATSRDRGQGGEAFFGQGTRLTVV.